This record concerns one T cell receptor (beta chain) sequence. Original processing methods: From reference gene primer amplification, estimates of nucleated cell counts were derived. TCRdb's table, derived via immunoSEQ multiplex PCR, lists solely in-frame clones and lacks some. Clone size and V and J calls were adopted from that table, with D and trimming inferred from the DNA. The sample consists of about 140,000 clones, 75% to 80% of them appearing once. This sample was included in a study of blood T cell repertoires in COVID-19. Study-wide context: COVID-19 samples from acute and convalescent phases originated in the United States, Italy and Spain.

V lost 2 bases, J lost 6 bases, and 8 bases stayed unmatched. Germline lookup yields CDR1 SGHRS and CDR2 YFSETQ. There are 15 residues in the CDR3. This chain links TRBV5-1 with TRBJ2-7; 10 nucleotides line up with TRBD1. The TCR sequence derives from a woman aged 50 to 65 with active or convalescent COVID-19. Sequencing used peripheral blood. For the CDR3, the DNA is TGCGCCAGCAGCTTTGGGGACAGGGGTAGTAGCGAGCAGTACTTC. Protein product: CASSFGDRGSSEQYF.